This is a list of T cell receptor beta chains from one sample in a study of T-cell reconstitution after alpha-beta-depleted transplantation in children. In TCRdb, the PCR reads were re-called with MiXCR into one record per CDR3 protein. The sample yields 15,000 to 20,000 distinct CDR3 sequences, 9.5% to 15% seen once. Sequenced material: PBMCs, mostly from graft donor cells, taken 180 days after TCRalphabeta/CD19-depleted stem cell transplant. Receptor source: a boy less than two years old who had a stem cell transplant for Wiskott-Aldrich syndrome, so the T cells may come from the graft donor. CDR3s include the opening cysteine and the closing phenylalanine or tryptophan. A D gene is named only where the DNA matches it firmly. Clone size appears in some rows only: once, few, many, or a class for an expanded clone.

d_call: TRBD1; v_call: TRBV4-1; j_call: TRBJ1-1; clone_size: few; cdr3_aa: CASSRDGTGRRNTEAFF; cdr3_nt: TGCGCCAGCAGCCGAGATGGGACAGGGAGGCGGAACACTGAAGCTTTCTTT
d_call: -; v_call: TRBV3-1; j_call: TRBJ2-1; clone_size: many; cdr3_aa: CASSQSAVYNEQFF; cdr3_nt: TGTGCCAGCAGCCAAAGCGCTGTTTACAATGAGCAGTTCTTC
d_call: TRBD1; v_call: TRBV5-1; j_call: TRBJ2-7; clone_size: many; cdr3_aa: CASSLGPGSGTGIYEQYF; cdr3_nt: TGCGCCAGCAGTCTGGGGCCTGGGTCCGGGACAGGGATCTACGAGCAGTACTTC
d_call: -; v_call: TRBV5-6; j_call: TRBJ1-4; clone_size: few; cdr3_aa: CASSSRGGEKLFF; cdr3_nt: TGTGCCAGCAGCTCCAGGGGAGGGGAAAAACTGTTTTTT
d_call: TRBD1; v_call: TRBV20-1; j_call: TRBJ2-1; clone_size: many; cdr3_aa: CSALPGQGNNEQFF; cdr3_nt: TGCAGTGCCCTTCCGGGACAGGGTAACAATGAGCAGTTCTTC
d_call: TRBD1; v_call: TRBV18; j_call: TRBJ1-4; clone_size: few; cdr3_aa: CASSPSRDRGRKEKLFF; cdr3_nt: TGTGCCAGCTCACCGTCCCGGGACAGGGGGCGGAAGGAAAAACTGTTTTTT
d_call: TRBD2; v_call: TRBV3-1; j_call: TRBJ2-1; clone_size: many; cdr3_aa: CASSLELAGSYNEQFF; cdr3_nt: TGTGCCAGCAGCCTAGAGCTAGCGGGAAGTTACAATGAGCAGTTCTTC
d_call: -; v_call: TRBV5-1; j_call: TRBJ1-1; clone_size: -; cdr3_aa: CASSLTGLNTEAFF; cdr3_nt: TGCGCCAGCAGCTTGACAGGGTTGAACACTGAAGCTTTCTTT
d_call: TRBD1; v_call: TRBV5-1; j_call: TRBJ2-7; clone_size: many; cdr3_aa: CASSPGTVSLFYEQYF; cdr3_nt: TGCGCCAGCAGCCCGGGGACAGTAAGCTTATTCTACGAGCAGTACTTC
d_call: -; v_call: TRBV28; j_call: TRBJ2-3; clone_size: many; cdr3_aa: CASSFLLNTQYF; cdr3_nt: TGTGCCAGCAGTTTCTTACTAAATACGCAGTATTTT
d_call: TRBD2; v_call: TRBV4-2; j_call: TRBJ2-1; clone_size: many; cdr3_aa: CASSQDGTTRGNEQFF; cdr3_nt: TGTGCCAGCAGCCAAGATGGGACTACCCGAGGAAATGAGCAGTTCTTC
d_call: TRBD1; v_call: TRBV9; j_call: TRBJ1-3; clone_size: -; cdr3_aa: CASSVRQGASGNTIYF; cdr3_nt: TGTGCCAGCAGCGTACGACAGGGGGCGTCTGGAAACACCATATATTTT
d_call: -; v_call: TRBV6-2/TRBV6-3; j_call: TRBJ2-5; clone_size: few; cdr3_aa: CASSQQGTGVTSGSRETQYF; cdr3_nt: TGTGCCAGCAGCCAACAGGGGACAGGGGTAACTAGCGGGAGTCGGGAGACCCAGTACTTC
d_call: TRBD2; v_call: TRBV4-2; j_call: TRBJ2-1; clone_size: -; cdr3_aa: CASSQESSGGRSSYNEQFF; cdr3_nt: TGTGCCAGCAGCCAAGAGTCCAGCGGGGGCCGTAGCTCCTACAATGAGCAGTTCTTC
d_call: -; v_call: TRBV4-1; j_call: TRBJ2-5; clone_size: many; cdr3_aa: CASSLGLLQETQYF; cdr3_nt: TGCGCCAGCAGCCTGGGACTGCTCCAAGAGACCCAGTACTTC
d_call: TRBD2; v_call: TRBV5-4; j_call: TRBJ2-1; clone_size: few; cdr3_aa: CASSFRTSGTIEQFF; cdr3_nt: TGTGCCAGCAGCTTTCGAACTAGCGGTACAATCGAGCAGTTCTTC
d_call: -; v_call: TRBV5-5; j_call: TRBJ1-5; clone_size: -; cdr3_aa: CASSQGKIVGNQPQHF; cdr3_nt: TGTGCCAGCAGCCAAGGCAAAATAGTGGGCAATCAGCCCCAGCATTTT
d_call: -; v_call: TRBV29-1; j_call: TRBJ1-1; clone_size: many; cdr3_aa: CSVQNTEAFF; cdr3_nt: TGCAGCGTACAGAACACTGAAGCTTTCTTT
d_call: -; v_call: TRBV27; j_call: TRBJ2-1; clone_size: -; cdr3_aa: CASSLLGNEQFF; cdr3_nt: TGTGCCAGCAGTCTCCTTGGCAATGAGCAGTTCTTC
d_call: -; v_call: TRBV5-1; j_call: TRBJ2-3; clone_size: many; cdr3_aa: CASSLVAFTDTQYF; cdr3_nt: TGCGCCAGCAGCTTGGTTGCGTTCACAGATACGCAGTATTTT
d_call: -; v_call: TRBV12-3/TRBV12-4; j_call: TRBJ1-2; clone_size: many; cdr3_aa: CASSLGLLFGTEYGYTF; cdr3_nt: TGTGCCAGCAGTTTAGGCCTACTTTTCGGGACGGAATATGGCTACACCTTC
d_call: -; v_call: TRBV6-6; j_call: TRBJ1-2; clone_size: few; cdr3_aa: CASRASYGYTF; cdr3_nt: TGTGCCAGCAGGGCCAGCTATGGCTACACCTTC
d_call: -; v_call: TRBV12-3/TRBV12-4; j_call: TRBJ1-2; clone_size: few; cdr3_aa: CASTHGRVLYGYTF; cdr3_nt: TGTGCCAGCACCCACGGCAGGGTTCTATACGGCTACACCTTC
d_call: -; v_call: TRBV15; j_call: TRBJ2-7; clone_size: -; cdr3_aa: CATSRERAVYEQYF; cdr3_nt: TGTGCCACCAGCAGAGAGAGAGCAGTCTACGAGCAGTACTTC
d_call: -; v_call: TRBV5-1; j_call: TRBJ2-7; clone_size: many; cdr3_aa: CASSFTGDRYEQYF; cdr3_nt: TGCGCCAGCAGCTTCACGGGGGATAGGTACGAGCAGTACTTC
d_call: -; v_call: TRBV5-1; j_call: TRBJ1-2; clone_size: -; cdr3_aa: CASSLETGGVSTF; cdr3_nt: TGCGCCAGCAGCCTCGAAACCGGGGGTGTGAGCACCTTC
d_call: TRBD2; v_call: TRBV7-2; j_call: TRBJ2-6; clone_size: many; cdr3_aa: CASSPTGGWGRGANVLTF; cdr3_nt: TGTGCCAGCAGCCCGACGGGAGGTTGGGGGAGAGGGGCCAACGTCCTGACTTTC
d_call: -; v_call: TRBV4-3; j_call: TRBJ1-4; clone_size: medium-sized; cdr3_aa: CASSLGQGNEKLFF; cdr3_nt: TGCGCCAGCAGCCTAGGGCAGGGGAATGAAAAACTGTTTTTT
d_call: -; v_call: TRBV7-8; j_call: TRBJ2-5; clone_size: -; cdr3_aa: CASKLGGQETQYF; cdr3_nt: TGTGCCAGCAAGTTAGGGGGTCAAGAGACCCAGTACTTC
d_call: -; v_call: TRBV9; j_call: TRBJ2-3; clone_size: many; cdr3_aa: CASSSTGTDTDTQYF; cdr3_nt: TGTGCCAGCAGCTCCACCGGGACGGACACAGATACGCAGTATTTT
d_call: TRBD2; v_call: TRBV13; j_call: TRBJ2-3; clone_size: many; cdr3_aa: CASSLDFRGLAGGIVDTQYF; cdr3_nt: TGTGCCAGCAGCTTAGATTTTAGGGGACTAGCGGGGGGGATAGTAGATACGCAGTATTTT
d_call: -; v_call: TRBV29-1; j_call: TRBJ2-5; clone_size: many; cdr3_aa: CSVVSAVRETQYF; cdr3_nt: TGCAGCGTTGTTTCGGCAGTTCGCGAGACCCAGTACTTC
d_call: TRBD2; v_call: TRBV20-1; j_call: TRBJ2-3; clone_size: few; cdr3_aa: CSARPPTSGSTDTQYF; cdr3_nt: TGCAGTGCTAGACCTCCTACTAGCGGGAGCACAGATACGCAGTATTTT
d_call: -; v_call: TRBV27; j_call: TRBJ2-7; clone_size: many; cdr3_aa: CASSLFGVPYEQYF; cdr3_nt: TGTGCCAGCAGTTTATTTGGGGTCCCCTACGAGCAGTACTTC
d_call: TRBD1; v_call: TRBV10-3; j_call: TRBJ2-7; clone_size: few; cdr3_aa: CATLPPGQGASEQYF; cdr3_nt: TGTGCCACCCTTCCCCCGGGACAGGGGGCCTCCGAGCAGTACTTC
d_call: -; v_call: TRBV5-5; j_call: TRBJ1-6; clone_size: few; cdr3_aa: CASSRGLYNSPLHF; cdr3_nt: TGTGCCAGCAGCCGGGGCCTCTATAATTCACCCCTCCACTTT
d_call: -; v_call: TRBV27; j_call: TRBJ2-5; clone_size: few; cdr3_aa: CASSPPRETLETQYF; cdr3_nt: TGTGCCAGCAGCCCACCTCGGGAGACGCTAGAGACCCAGTACTTC
d_call: TRBD1; v_call: TRBV29-1; j_call: TRBJ2-1; clone_size: -; cdr3_aa: CSGIRDSLYNEQFF; cdr3_nt: TGCAGCGGTATCCGGGACAGCCTTTACAATGAGCAGTTCTTC
d_call: TRBD1; v_call: TRBV4-2; j_call: TRBJ1-2; clone_size: many; cdr3_aa: CASSHLKGAGSNYGYTF; cdr3_nt: TGTGCCAGCAGCCACCTGAAGGGGGCCGGTTCTAACTATGGCTACACCTTC
d_call: -; v_call: TRBV6-1; j_call: TRBJ2-5; clone_size: few; cdr3_aa: CASSSFQGGETQYF; cdr3_nt: TGTGCCAGCAGTAGCTTTCAGGGTGGGGAGACCCAGTACTTC
d_call: TRBD2; v_call: TRBV5-1; j_call: TRBJ2-1; clone_size: -; cdr3_aa: CASSLMREGPNEQFF; cdr3_nt: TGCGCCAGCAGCTTGATGAGGGAGGGCCCCAATGAGCAGTTCTTC
d_call: TRBD2; v_call: TRBV10-3; j_call: TRBJ2-2; clone_size: many; cdr3_aa: CATTRGSSGSTGELFF; cdr3_nt: TGTGCCACCACTAGGGGGAGTAGCGGGAGTACCGGGGAGCTGTTTTTT
d_call: -; v_call: TRBV20-1; j_call: TRBJ1-1; clone_size: few; cdr3_aa: CSARVLYTEAFF; cdr3_nt: TGCAGTGCTAGAGTCCTGTACACTGAAGCTTTCTTT
d_call: -; v_call: TRBV20-1; j_call: TRBJ1-5; clone_size: -; cdr3_aa: CSARTELGNQPQHF; cdr3_nt: TGCAGTGCTAGAACTGAGCTGGGCAATCAGCCCCAGCATTTT
d_call: -; v_call: TRBV30; j_call: TRBJ2-1; clone_size: many; cdr3_aa: CAWSKVHNEQFF; cdr3_nt: TGTGCCTGGAGTAAGGTACACAATGAGCAGTTCTTC
d_call: -; v_call: TRBV7-2; j_call: TRBJ1-5; clone_size: many; cdr3_aa: CASSLEAGRANQPQHF; cdr3_nt: TGTGCCAGCAGCCTTGAGGCAGGCAGGGCCAATCAGCCCCAGCATTTT
d_call: TRBD2; v_call: TRBV20-1; j_call: TRBJ2-3; clone_size: -; cdr3_aa: CSARDGREAGDTQYF; cdr3_nt: TGCAGTGCTAGAGATGGGCGGGAGGCGGGGGATACGCAGTATTTT
d_call: -; v_call: TRBV4-2; j_call: TRBJ2-1; clone_size: medium-sized; cdr3_aa: CASSQFAGQKFF; cdr3_nt: TGTGCCAGCAGCCAATTTGCAGGACAAAAGTTCTTC
d_call: -; v_call: TRBV5-4; j_call: TRBJ2-7; clone_size: few; cdr3_aa: CASSPVGSGSYEQYF; cdr3_nt: TGTGCCAGCAGCCCGGTCGGGAGTGGCTCCTACGAGCAGTACTTC
d_call: TRBD1; v_call: TRBV12-3/TRBV12-4; j_call: TRBJ2-2; clone_size: few; cdr3_aa: CASSLRPGGYPFTGELFF; cdr3_nt: TGTGCCAGCAGCCTCCGGCCAGGGGGCTATCCGTTCACCGGGGAGCTGTTTTTT
d_call: -; v_call: TRBV30; j_call: TRBJ1-5; clone_size: -; cdr3_aa: CAWSGSNQPQHF; cdr3_nt: TGTGCCTGGAGTGGGAGCAATCAGCCCCAGCATTTT
d_call: -; v_call: TRBV4-3; j_call: TRBJ1-1; clone_size: many; cdr3_aa: CASSQEAGGEAFF; cdr3_nt: TGCGCCAGCAGCCAAGAAGCGGGGGGAGAAGCTTTCTTT
d_call: -; v_call: TRBV5-6; j_call: TRBJ2-7; clone_size: many; cdr3_aa: CASSRWLGWEQYF; cdr3_nt: TGTGCCAGCAGCCGCTGGCTGGGGTGGGAGCAGTACTTC
d_call: TRBD2; v_call: TRBV28; j_call: TRBJ2-7; clone_size: few; cdr3_aa: CASSPSGRADEQYF; cdr3_nt: TGTGCCAGCAGCCCGAGCGGGAGGGCCGACGAGCAGTACTTC
d_call: -; v_call: TRBV20-1; j_call: TRBJ2-7; clone_size: many; cdr3_aa: CSARVDSYEQYF; cdr3_nt: TGCAGTGCTAGGGTAGACAGCTACGAGCAGTACTTC
d_call: -; v_call: TRBV19; j_call: TRBJ1-2; clone_size: few; cdr3_aa: CASSIDPRRVVDF; cdr3_nt: TGTGCCAGTAGTATAGATCCTCGACGGGTTGTAGACTTC
d_call: -; v_call: TRBV6-5; j_call: TRBJ1-5; clone_size: -; cdr3_aa: CASSYGEVLGNQPQHF; cdr3_nt: TGTGCCAGCAGTTACGGGGAAGTCCTGGGAAATCAGCCCCAGCATTTT